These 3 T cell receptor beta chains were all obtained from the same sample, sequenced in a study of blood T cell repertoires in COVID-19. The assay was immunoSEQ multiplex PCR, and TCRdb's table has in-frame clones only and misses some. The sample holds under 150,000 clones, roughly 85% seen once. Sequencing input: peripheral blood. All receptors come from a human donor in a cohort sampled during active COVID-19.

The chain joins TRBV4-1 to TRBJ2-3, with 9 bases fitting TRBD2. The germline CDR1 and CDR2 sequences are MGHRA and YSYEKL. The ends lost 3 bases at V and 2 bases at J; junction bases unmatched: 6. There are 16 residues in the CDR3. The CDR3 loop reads CASSQETSGYTDTQYF. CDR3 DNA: TGCGCCAGCAGCCAGGAGACTAGCGGATACACAGATACGCAGTATTTT.

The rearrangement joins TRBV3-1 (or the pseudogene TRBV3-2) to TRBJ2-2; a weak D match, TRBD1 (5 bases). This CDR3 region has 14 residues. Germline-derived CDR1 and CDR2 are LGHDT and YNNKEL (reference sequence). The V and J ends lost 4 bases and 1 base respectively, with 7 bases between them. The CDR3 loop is CASSRGQNTGELFF. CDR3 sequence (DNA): TGTGCCAGCAGCCGAGGACAGAACACCGGGGAGCTGTTTTTT.

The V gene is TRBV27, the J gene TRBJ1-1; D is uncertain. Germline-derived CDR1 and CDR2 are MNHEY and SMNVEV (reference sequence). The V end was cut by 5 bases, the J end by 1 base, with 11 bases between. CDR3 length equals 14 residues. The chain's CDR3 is CASSPKYGNTEAFF. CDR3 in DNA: TGTGCCAGCAGTCCTAAGTATGGGAACACTGAAGCTTTCTTT.